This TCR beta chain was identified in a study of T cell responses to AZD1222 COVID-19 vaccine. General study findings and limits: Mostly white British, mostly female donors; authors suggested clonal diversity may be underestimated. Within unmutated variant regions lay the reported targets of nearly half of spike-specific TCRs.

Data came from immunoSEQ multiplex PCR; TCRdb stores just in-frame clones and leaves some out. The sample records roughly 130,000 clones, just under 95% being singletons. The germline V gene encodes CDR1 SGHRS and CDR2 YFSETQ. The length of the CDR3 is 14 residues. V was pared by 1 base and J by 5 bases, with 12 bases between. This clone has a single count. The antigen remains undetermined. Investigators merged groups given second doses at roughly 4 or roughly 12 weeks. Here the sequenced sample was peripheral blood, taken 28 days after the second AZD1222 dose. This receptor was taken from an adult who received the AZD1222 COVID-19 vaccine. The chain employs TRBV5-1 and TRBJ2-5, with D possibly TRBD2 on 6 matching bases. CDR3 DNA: TGCGCCAGCAGCTTGAGCCAGGCGGGGGAGACCCAGTACTTC. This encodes CASSLSQAGETQYF.